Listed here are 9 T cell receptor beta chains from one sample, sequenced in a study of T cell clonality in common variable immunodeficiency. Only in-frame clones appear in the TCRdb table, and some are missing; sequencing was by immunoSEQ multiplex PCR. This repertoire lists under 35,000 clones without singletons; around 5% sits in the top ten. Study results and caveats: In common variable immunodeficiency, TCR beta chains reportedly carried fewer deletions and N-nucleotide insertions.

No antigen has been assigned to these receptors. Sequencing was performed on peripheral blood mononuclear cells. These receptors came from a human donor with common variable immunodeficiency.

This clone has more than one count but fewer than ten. The part of the CDR3 DNA that was read is TGTGCCAGCAGCTTAGGAGGGACAGAGTGGGGCGAG. It specifies CASSLGGTEWGE. The entire CDR3 protein reads CASSLGGTEWGEQYF. V usage is TRBV7-2 and J usage is TRBJ2-7, with 7 positions matching TRBD1. The read terminates 3 residues ahead of where the CDR3 ends, so the germline J gene completes it. The CDR3 is made up of 15 amino acids. Germline trimming cut 1 base from V and 6 bases from J; bases unmatched to any gene: 9. CDR1 is SGHTA, CDR2 FQGNSA, per germline.

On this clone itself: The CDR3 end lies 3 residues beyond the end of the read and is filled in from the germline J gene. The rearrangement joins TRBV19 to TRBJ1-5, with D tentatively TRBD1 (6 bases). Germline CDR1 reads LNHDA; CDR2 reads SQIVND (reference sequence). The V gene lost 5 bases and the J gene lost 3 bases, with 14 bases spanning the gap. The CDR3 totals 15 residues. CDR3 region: CASSPRGGDNQPQHF. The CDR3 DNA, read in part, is TGTGCCAGTAGTCCCCGAGGGGGGGACAATCAGCCC.

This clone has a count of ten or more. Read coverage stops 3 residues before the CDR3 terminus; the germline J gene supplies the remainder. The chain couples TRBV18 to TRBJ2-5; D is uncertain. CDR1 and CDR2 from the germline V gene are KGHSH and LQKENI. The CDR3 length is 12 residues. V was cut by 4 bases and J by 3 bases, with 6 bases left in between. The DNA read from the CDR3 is TGTGCCAGCTCACACGGTGAAGAGACC. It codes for CASSHGEET. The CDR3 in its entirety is CASSHGEETQYF.

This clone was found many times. The CDR3 bases that were read are TGTGCCAGCAGGGGACAGGACAATGAG. Its translation: CASRGQDNE. The CDR3 reads in full as CASRGQDNEQFF. The chain employs TRBV7-3 and TRBJ2-1; 8 positions agree with TRBD1. The read finishes 3 residues shy of the CDR3 end, and the germline J gene is used to complete it. The germline V gene has CDR1 SGHTA and CDR2 FQGTGA. V trimming: 6 bases; J trimming: 5 bases; junction bases outside the gene matches: 0. The CDR3 spans 12 residues. Drawing the rest from reference TRBV7-3 and TRBJ2-1, the complete variable domain is GAGVSQTPSNKVTEKGKYVELRCDPISGHTALYWYRQSLGQGPEFLIYFQGTGAADDSGLPNDRFFAVRPEGSVSTLKIQRTERGDSAVYLCASRGQDNEQFFGPGTRLTVL.

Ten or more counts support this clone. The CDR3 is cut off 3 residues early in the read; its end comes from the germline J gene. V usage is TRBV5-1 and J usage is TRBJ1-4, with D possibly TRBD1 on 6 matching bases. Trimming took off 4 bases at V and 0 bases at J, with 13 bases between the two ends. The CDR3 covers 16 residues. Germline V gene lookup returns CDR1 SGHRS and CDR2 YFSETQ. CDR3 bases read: TGCGCCAGCAGCCCCGGACAGCGTGCAACTAATGAAAAA. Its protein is CASSPGQRATNEK. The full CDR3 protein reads CASSPGQRATNEKLFF.

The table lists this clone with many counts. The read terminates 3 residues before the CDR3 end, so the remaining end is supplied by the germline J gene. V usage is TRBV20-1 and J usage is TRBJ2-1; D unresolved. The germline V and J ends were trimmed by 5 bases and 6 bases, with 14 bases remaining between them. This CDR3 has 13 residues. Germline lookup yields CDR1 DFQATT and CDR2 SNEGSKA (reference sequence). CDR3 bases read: TGCAGTGCTGCGAGTCATCTTGCCAATGAG. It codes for CSAASHLANE. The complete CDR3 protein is CSAASHLANEQFF.

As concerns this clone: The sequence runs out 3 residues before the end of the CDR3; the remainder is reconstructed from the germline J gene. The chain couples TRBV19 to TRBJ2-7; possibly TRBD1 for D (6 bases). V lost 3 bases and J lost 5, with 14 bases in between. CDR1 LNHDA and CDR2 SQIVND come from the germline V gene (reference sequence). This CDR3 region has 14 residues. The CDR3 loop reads CASSIKTGSHEQYF. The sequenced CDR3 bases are TGTGCCAGTAGTATCAAAACAGGGTCTCACGAG.

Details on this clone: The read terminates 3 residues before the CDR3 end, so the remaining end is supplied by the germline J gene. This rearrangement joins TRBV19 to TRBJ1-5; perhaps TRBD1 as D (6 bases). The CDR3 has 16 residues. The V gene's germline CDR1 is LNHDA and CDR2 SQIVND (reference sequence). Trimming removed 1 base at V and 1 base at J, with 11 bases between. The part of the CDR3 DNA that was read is TGTGCCAGTAGTATAGCGGGCAGGGGCAGCAATCAGCCC. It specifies CASSIAGRGSNQP. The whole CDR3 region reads CASSIAGRGSNQPQHF.

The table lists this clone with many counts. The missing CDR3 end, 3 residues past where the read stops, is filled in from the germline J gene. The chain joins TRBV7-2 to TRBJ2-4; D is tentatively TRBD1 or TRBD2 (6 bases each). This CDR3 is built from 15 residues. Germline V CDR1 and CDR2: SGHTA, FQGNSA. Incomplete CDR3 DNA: TGTGCCAGCAGCACGCGGGACACCCGAGATGGGATT. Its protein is CASSTRDTRDGI. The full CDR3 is CASSTRDTRDGIQYF.